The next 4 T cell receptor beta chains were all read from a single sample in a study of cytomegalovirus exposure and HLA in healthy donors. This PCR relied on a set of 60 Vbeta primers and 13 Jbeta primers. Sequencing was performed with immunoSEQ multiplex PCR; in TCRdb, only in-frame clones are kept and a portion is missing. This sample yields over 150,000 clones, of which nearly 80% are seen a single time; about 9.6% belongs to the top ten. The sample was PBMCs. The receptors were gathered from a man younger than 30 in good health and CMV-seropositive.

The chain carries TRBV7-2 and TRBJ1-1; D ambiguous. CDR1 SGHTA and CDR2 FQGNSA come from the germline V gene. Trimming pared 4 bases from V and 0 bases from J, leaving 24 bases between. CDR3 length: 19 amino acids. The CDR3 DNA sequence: TGTGCCAGCAGCTGCTCGCTTGGCTATCAGGTTGGCTTGAACACTGAAGCTTTCTTT. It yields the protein CASSCSLGYQVGLNTEAFF.

As DNA, the CDR3 is TGTGCCAGCAGCCAACTAGCGGGAGGACGCACAGATACGCAGTATTTT. Protein: CASSQLAGGRTDTQYF. V gene TRBV4-2 combines with J gene TRBJ2-3; 11 nucleotides align to TRBD2. Germline CDR1 LGHNA, CDR2 YNFKEQ. Trimming took 2 bases from V and 1 from J; bases not matched to a gene: 2. The CDR3 has 16 amino acids.

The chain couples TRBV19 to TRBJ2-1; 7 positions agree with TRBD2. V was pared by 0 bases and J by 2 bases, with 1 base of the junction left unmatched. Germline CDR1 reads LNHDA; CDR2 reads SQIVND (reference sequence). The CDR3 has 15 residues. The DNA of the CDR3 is TGTGCCAGTAGTATAGACCTAGCGGCCTACAATGAGCAGTTCTTC. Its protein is CASSIDLAAYNEQFF.

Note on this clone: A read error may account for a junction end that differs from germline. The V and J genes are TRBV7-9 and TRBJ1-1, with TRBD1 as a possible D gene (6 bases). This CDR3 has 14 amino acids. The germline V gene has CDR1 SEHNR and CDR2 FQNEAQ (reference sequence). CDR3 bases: TGTTCCAGCAGCCCAAGGGGGGGGAATACTGAAGCTTTCTTT. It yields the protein CSSSPRGGNTEAFF.